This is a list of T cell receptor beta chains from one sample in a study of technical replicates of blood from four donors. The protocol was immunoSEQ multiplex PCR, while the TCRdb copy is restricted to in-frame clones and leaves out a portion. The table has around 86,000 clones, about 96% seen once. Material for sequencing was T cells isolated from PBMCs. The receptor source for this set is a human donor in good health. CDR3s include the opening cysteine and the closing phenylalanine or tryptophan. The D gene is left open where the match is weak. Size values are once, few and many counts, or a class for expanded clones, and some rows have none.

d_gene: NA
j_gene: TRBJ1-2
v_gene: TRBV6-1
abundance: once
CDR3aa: CASSETGLGYTF
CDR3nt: TGTGCCAGCAGTGAAACAGGGTTAGGCTACACCTTC

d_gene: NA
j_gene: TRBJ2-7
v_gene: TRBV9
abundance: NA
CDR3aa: CASSVDSSYEQYF
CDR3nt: TGTGCCAGCAGCGTCGACTCCTCCTACGAGCAGTACTTC

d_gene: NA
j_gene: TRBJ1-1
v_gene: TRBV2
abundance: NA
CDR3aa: CASRLRGEEMNTEAFF
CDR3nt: TGTGCCAGCAGACTCAGGGGCGAGGAGATGAACACTGAAGCTTTCTTT

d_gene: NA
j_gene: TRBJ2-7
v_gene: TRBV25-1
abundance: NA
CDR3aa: CASSPRKAGSSYEQYF
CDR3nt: TGTGCCAGCAGCCCCCGTAAAGCGGGCAGCTCCTACGAGCAGTACTTC

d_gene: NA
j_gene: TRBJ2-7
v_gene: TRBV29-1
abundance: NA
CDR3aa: CSVVSQGSSYEQYF
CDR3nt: TGCAGCGTTGTTTCGCAGGGGTCATCCTACGAGCAGTACTTC

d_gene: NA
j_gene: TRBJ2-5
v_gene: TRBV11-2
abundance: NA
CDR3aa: CASSLQGVETQYF
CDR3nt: TGTGCCAGCAGCTTACAAGGAGTGGAGACCCAGTACTTC

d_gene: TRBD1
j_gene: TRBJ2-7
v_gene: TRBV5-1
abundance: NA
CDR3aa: CASSLARRQGFYEQYF
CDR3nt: TGCGCCAGCAGCTTGGCCCGAAGACAGGGTTTCTACGAGCAGTACTTC

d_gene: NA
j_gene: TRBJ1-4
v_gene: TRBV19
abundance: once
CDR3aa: CASRRTPEGEKLFF
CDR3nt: TGTGCCAGTAGGAGGACTCCGGAGGGTGAAAAACTGTTTTTT

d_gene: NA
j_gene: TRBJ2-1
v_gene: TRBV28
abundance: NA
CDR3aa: CASSLGRGEYNEQFF
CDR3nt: TGTGCCAGCAGTTTAGGCAGGGGAGAGTACAATGAGCAGTTCTTC

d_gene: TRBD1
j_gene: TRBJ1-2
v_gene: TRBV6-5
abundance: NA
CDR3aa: CASWEPGQGYYGYTF
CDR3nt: TGTGCCAGCTGGGAGCCGGGACAGGGGTACTATGGCTACACCTTC

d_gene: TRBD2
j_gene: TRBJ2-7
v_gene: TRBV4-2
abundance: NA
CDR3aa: CASSQGAGLAGSLSYEQYF
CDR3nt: TGTGCCAGCAGCCAAGGGGCCGGACTAGCGGGAAGCCTCTCCTACGAGCAGTACTTC

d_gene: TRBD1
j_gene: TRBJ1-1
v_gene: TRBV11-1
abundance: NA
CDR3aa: CASSPRTGGGLEAFF
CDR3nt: TGTGCCAGCAGCCCCCGGACAGGGGGCGGCCTCGAAGCTTTCTTT

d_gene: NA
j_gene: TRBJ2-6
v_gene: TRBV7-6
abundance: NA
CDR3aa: CASSSTVYSGANVLTF
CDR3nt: TGTGCCAGCAGCTCGACAGTTTACTCTGGGGCCAACGTCCTGACTTTC

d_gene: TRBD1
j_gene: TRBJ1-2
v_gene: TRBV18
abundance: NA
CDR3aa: CASSPTGLGGGYTF
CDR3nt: TGTGCCAGCTCACCGACAGGGCTGGGTGGTGGCTACACCTTC

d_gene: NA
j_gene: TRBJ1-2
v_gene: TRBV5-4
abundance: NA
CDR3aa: CASSLYVSNYGYTF
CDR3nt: TGTGCCAGCAGCTTGTACGTCAGTAACTATGGCTACACCTTC

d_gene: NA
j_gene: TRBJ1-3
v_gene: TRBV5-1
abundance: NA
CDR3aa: CASSLTTQGSSGNTIYF
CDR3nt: TGCGCCAGCAGCTTGACGACTCAGGGGAGCTCTGGAAACACCATATATTTT

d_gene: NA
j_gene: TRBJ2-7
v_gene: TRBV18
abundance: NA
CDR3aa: CASSPRVGRWAYEQYF
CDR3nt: TGTGCCAGCTCACCGAGGGTGGGTCGATGGGCGTACGAGCAGTACTTC

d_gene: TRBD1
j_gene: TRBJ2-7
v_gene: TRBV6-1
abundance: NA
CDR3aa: CASRGQVPYEQYF
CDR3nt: TGTGCCAGCCGGGGACAGGTCCCCTACGAGCAGTACTTC

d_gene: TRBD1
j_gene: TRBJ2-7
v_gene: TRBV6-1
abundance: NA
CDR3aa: CASSGAGTGTYEQYF
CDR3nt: TGTGCCAGCAGTGGCGCGGGGACAGGGACCTACGAGCAGTACTTC

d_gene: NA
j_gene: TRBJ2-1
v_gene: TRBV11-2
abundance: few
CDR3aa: CASSLGRARSYNEQFF
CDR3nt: TGTGCCAGCAGCTTAGGGAGGGCTCGTTCCTACAATGAGCAGTTCTTC

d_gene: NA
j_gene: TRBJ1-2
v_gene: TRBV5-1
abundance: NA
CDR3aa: CASSVGQAGALIYTF
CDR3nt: TGCGCCAGCAGCGTCGGGCAGGCGGGAGCCCTTATCTACACCTTC

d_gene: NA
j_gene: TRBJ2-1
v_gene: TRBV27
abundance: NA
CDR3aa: CASRQGPHNEQFF
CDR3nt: TGTGCCAGCAGACAGGGACCACACAATGAGCAGTTCTTC

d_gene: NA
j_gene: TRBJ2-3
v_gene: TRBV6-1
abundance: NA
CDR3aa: CASSEGPNRGRTDTQYF
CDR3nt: TGTGCCAGCAGTGAAGGGCCCAACCGAGGGCGCACAGATACGCAGTATTTT

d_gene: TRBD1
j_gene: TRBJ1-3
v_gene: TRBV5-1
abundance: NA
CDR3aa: CASSFTGVGNTIYF
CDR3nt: TGCGCCAGCAGCTTCACAGGGGTTGGAAACACCATATATTTT

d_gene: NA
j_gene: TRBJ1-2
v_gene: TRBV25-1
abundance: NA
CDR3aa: CASSEPDSMDYGYTF
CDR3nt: TGTGCCAGCAGTGAACCGGACAGTATGGACTATGGCTACACCTTC

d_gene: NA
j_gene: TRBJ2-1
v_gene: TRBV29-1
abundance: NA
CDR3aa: CSVEGGQSVSYNEQFF
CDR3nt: TGCAGCGTTGAAGGAGGACAGTCGGTCTCCTACAATGAGCAGTTCTTC

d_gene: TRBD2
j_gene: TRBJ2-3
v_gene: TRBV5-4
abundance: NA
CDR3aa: CASSSLTGTTSTDTQYF
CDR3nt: TGTGCCAGCAGCTCGCTTACCGGGACTACAAGCACAGATACGCAGTATTTT

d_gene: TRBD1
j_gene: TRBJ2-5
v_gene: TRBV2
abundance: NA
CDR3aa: CASRQGETQYF
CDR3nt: TGTGCCAGCAGACAGGGGGAGACCCAGTACTTC

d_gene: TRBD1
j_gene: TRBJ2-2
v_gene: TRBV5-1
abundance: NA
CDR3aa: CASSIGQGGELFF
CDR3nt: TGCGCCAGCAGCATAGGACAGGGCGGGGAGCTGTTTTTT

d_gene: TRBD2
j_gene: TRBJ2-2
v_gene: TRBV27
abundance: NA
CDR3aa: CASRSREGIGELFF
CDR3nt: TGTGCCAGCAGGAGTCGGGAGGGTATCGGGGAGCTGTTTTTT

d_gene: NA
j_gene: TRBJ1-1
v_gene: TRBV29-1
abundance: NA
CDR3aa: CSVEREMNTEAFF
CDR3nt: TGCAGCGTTGAACGGGAGATGAACACTGAAGCTTTCTTT

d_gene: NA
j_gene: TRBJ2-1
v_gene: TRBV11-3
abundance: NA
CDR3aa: CASSDIWRGSSYNEQFF
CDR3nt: TGTGCCAGCAGCGATATCTGGAGGGGTTCATCCTACAATGAGCAGTTCTTC

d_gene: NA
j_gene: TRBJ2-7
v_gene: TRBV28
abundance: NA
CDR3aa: CASSLLTSQSSGYEQYF
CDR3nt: TGTGCCAGCAGTTTATTAACGTCCCAGAGTTCGGGCTACGAGCAGTACTTC

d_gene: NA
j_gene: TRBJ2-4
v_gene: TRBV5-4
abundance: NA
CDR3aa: CASSQGGLQIGNIQYF
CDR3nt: TGTGCCAGCAGCCAAGGCGGGCTCCAGATCGGAAACATTCAGTACTTC

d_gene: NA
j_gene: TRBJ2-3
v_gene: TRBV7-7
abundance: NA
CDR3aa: CASSLGRQRTDTQYF
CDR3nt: TGTGCTAGCAGCTTAGGAAGACAGAGGACAGATACGCAGTATTTT

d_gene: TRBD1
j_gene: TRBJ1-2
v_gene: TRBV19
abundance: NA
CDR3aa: CASRTGGVYGYTF
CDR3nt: TGTGCCAGTAGAACAGGGGGTGTCTATGGCTACACCTTC

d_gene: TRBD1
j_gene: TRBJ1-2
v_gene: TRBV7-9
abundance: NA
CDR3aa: CASSLTGGPYGYTF
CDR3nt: TGTGCCAGCAGCCTCACAGGGGGACCCTATGGCTACACCTTC

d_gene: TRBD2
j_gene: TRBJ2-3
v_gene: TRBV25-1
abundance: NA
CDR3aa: CASSEWGASGDDDTQYF
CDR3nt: TGTGCCAGCAGTGAATGGGGGGCTAGCGGGGATGACGATACGCAGTATTTT

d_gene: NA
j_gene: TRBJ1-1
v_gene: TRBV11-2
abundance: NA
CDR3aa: CASSYTGWTEAFF
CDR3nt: TGTGCCAGCAGCTACACAGGGTGGACTGAAGCTTTCTTT

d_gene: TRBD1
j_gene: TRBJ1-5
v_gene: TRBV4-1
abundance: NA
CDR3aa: CASSQTTGKRQDQPQHF
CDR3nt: TGCGCCAGCAGCCAAACGACAGGGAAGAGGCAAGATCAGCCCCAGCATTTT

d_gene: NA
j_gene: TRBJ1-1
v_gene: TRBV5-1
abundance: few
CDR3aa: CASSLGRDTEAFF
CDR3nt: TGCGCCAGCAGCTTGGGGAGGGACACTGAAGCTTTCTTT

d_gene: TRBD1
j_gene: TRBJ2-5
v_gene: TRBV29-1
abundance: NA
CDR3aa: CSGQSRDRPFGETQYF
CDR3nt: TGCAGCGGTCAGTCCCGGGACAGGCCTTTCGGGGAGACCCAGTACTTC

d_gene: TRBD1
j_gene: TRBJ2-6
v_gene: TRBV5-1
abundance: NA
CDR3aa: CASSLKQGESGSGANVLTF
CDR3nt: TGCGCCAGCAGCTTGAAACAGGGGGAGTCTGGTTCTGGGGCCAACGTCCTGACTTTC

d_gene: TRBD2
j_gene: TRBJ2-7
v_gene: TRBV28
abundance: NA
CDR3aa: CASRTSGSYEQYF
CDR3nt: TGTGCCAGCAGAACTAGCGGCTCCTACGAGCAGTACTTC

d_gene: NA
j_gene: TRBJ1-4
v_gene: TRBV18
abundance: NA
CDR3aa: CASSPREATNEKLFF
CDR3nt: TGTGCCAGCTCACCCCGGGAAGCAACTAATGAAAAACTGTTTTTT

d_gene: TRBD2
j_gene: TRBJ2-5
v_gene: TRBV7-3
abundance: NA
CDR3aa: CASSPGGQETQYF
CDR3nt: TGTGCCAGCAGCCCGGGGGGGCAAGAGACCCAGTACTTC

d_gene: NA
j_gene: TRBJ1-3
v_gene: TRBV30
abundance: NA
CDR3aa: CAWSPTGLGGNTIYF
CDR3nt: TGTGCCTGGAGTCCTACAGGGTTAGGAGGAAACACCATATATTTT

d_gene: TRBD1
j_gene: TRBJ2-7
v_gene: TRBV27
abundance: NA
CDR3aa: CASGPRDRVNSYEQYF
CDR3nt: TGTGCCAGCGGCCCAAGGGACAGGGTCAACTCCTACGAGCAGTACTTC

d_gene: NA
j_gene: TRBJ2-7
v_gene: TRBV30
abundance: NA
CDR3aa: CACCSPYEQYF
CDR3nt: TGTGCCTGTTGTAGCCCATACGAGCAGTACTTC

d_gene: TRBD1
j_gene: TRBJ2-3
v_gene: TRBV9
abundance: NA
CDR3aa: CASSVGGQGVKYTDTQYF
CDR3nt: TGTGCCAGCAGCGTAGGGGGACAGGGCGTAAAGTACACAGATACGCAGTATTTT

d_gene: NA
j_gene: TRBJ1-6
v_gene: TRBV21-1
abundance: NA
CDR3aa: CASTTNQANPQGVRQPQNNSPLHF
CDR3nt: TGTGCCAGCACCACAAACCAAGCAAACCCCCAGGGTGTCCGACAGCCGCAAAATAATTCACCCCTCCACTTT

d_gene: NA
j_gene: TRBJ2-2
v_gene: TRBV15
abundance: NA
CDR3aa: CATSRAQRAGLLAGYTGELFF
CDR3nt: TGTGCCACCAGCAGAGCCCAGAGGGCCGGACTACTGGCCGGGTACACCGGGGAGCTGTTTTTT

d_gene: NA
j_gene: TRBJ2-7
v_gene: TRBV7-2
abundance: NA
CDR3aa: CASSLFVSEQYF
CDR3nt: TGTGCCAGCAGCTTATTCGTCTCCGAGCAGTACTTC

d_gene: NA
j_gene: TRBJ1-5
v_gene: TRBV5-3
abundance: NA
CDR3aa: CARSLVRAYGSGDNQPQHF
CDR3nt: TGTGCCAGAAGCTTGGTACGGGCCTATGGGTCAGGGGACAATCAGCCCCAGCATTTT

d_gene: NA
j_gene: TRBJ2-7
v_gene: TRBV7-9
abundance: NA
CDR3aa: CASSQAGYHEQYF
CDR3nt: TGTGCCAGCAGCCAGGCGGGGTACCACGAGCAGTACTTC

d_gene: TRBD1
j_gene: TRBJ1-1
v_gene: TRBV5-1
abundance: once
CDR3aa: CASSPTGGVGGTEAFF
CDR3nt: TGCGCCAGCAGCCCGACAGGGGGCGTTGGAGGGACTGAAGCTTTCTTT

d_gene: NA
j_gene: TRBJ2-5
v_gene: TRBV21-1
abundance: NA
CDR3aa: CASRLRVEVSGGRETQYF
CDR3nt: TGTGCCAGCAGGTTAAGGGTCGAGGTTAGCGGGGGGAGAGAGACCCAGTACTTC